Given below is one T cell receptor (beta chain) in context. Only one count was recorded for this clone. The specificity of this receptor is unknown. Base qualities are not provided; no much larger clone lies one nucleotide away. The cohort comprised approximately 700 healthy bone marrow donors. All cohort members were sampled while nominally healthy, although unrecorded immune exposures were likely present. The donor was CMV seronegative and belonged to the group of roughly 330 seronegative cohort members. Each donor provided a peripheral blood sample, and peripheral blood mononuclear cells were used for TCR beta sequencing. The Qiagen DNeasy Blood Extraction Kit was used to extract genomic DNA from the blood cell samples. These data are taken from a study of cytomegalovirus exposure and HLA in healthy donors (dated by TCRdb to 2016 to 2017). In the study overall: According to an earlier analysis of 587 of the donors, about 179 million T cells yielded roughly 110 million unique TCR beta sequences and approximately 280 Gb of sequence data. To predict cytomegalovirus infection status, the study brought together high-throughput TCR immunosequencing, statistical association of individual TCRs with disease status, and machine learning. In a later genetic analysis, genome-wide SNP genotypes for about three fifths of the roughly 670 donors were used, and that subset was treated as a discovery cohort. Among the approximately 420 genotyped donors, 81% belonged to the genetic ancestry cluster associated with self-reported Caucasian donors. In a later analysis, previously published TCR beta repertoires from 550 to 750 donors were re-analyzed and high-resolution HLA genotyping was added so that TCR occurrence patterns could be studied. The study profiled the T cell repertoires of around 700 subjects by immunosequencing and related them to cytomegalovirus serostatus. Every discovery cohort repertoire had been produced on one sequencing platform. Across 300 to 500 genotyped donors of the cohort, an average of about 240,000 unique TCR beta nucleotide sequences per donor were sequenced, and 15% to 20% of those sequences were non-productive. The study was designed to test whether signatures of past pathogen exposure could be identified by cataloging public T cell receptors. Donor age, sex, ethnicity and CMV serostatus were collected together with the repertoire data. Several DR-DQ haplotypes were treated as single units for association and clustering because of strong linkage in the cohort. To decide whether each TCR beta V gene segment behaved as functional or pseudogenic, an earlier analysis of some 570 of the donors relied on high-throughput TCR beta sequencing. About 300 gigabases of sequencing data and some 85 million unique TCR sequences were included in an early release covering 550 to 650 HLA-typed donors. Rather than drawing on any new phenotypic data, the later analysis identified candidate immune exposures from TCR beta sequences and the way those sequences occurred across donors. Class I and class II HLA loci were covered by the typing at four-digit resolution. In addition to the first cohort of approximately 670 subjects, a separate validation cohort of approximately 130 different subjects was used. Typing coverage varied by locus: roughly 620-630 donors for A, B, C, DRB1 and DQB1; 500 to 550 for DQA1; around 570 for DPA1; approximately 450 for DPB1.

Library preparation employed the immunoSEQ multiplex PCR assay. The multiplex PCR relied on a mix of 60 forward primers for TCR Vbeta segments and 13 reverse primers for TCR Jbeta segments. Amplification of the CDR3 region of rearranged TCR beta genes was performed with a multiplex PCR assay on genomic DNA. The Illumina HiSeq System was used to sequence the amplified TCR beta libraries as 87-base-pair reads. In the authors' own workflow: A later analysis counted approximately 84 million unique TCR beta chains across the 550 to 800 repertoires, and 10 million to 11 million of these chains were shared by at least two donors. A nearest-neighbor algorithm error-corrected the raw reads and collapsed the reads into unique sequences, merging closely related sequences to remove PCR and sequencing errors. V, D and J gene segments were assigned by aligning CDR3 sequences to IMGT reference sequences. For a sequence to be retained, at least a six-nucleotide match to both a V gene segment and a J gene segment was required. A rearrangement was called productive if the CDR3 had no stop codons and remained in frame with V and J, and every other rearrangement was called non-productive. CDR3 was defined according to IMGT convention as the region running from the second conserved V-encoded cysteine to the conserved J-encoded phenylalanine. The earlier analysis of 500 to 600 of the donors excluded sequences that lacked an unambiguous match to a single V gene segment. An earlier analysis of fewer than 750 of the donors called V segments functional above 56.7% productive rearrangements and segregating when the between-donor standard deviation exceeded 5%. A statistical classification framework was built for diagnosing cytomegalovirus status from the catalog of TCR beta chain sequences. A later analysis assigned V and J genes by comparing TCR nucleotide sequences with IMGT/GENE-DB human TR gene sequences. In a later analysis, CDR3 sequences and most-parsimonious VDJ recombination scenarios were assigned using the TCRdist pipeline. In a later analysis, every TCR beta chain was defined by the combination of its CDR3 amino acid sequence and its V-gene family, and reads without a unique V-gene family were dropped. To address suspected cross-contamination and a sequencing artifact, a later analysis removed approximately 590 highly shared, low-generation-probability nucleotide sequences. A later analysis calculated a clonal expansion index for each public chain from normalized within-repertoire ranks of inferred template counts. In a later analysis, generation probabilities were computed using a VDJ recombination model fitted to out-of-frame rearrangements, and the results were checked against IGoR. In a later analysis, TCR-TCR, TCR-HLA and TCR-CMV co-occurrence was scored with hypergeometric tests, and a repertoire-size bias correction was applied to TCR pairs. To estimate false discovery rates, a later analysis permuted the HLA or CMV assignments 20 times. A later analysis grouped co-occurring TCRs with DBSCAN, adding TCRdist sequence similarity when clustering within HLA-allele-positive subsets. For co-occurrence clustering, repertoires with fewer than 30,000 or more than 120,000 public chains were excluded, along with four to six repertoires with anomalous nucleotide sharing. TCRdb re-hosts the immuneACCESS table, in-frame sequences only. Its copies lack some clones; in the studies checked, an unresolved V gene accounts for under half of them, and the cause for the rest is not known. The V and J calls and the clone size are those of that table, but D and trimming were determined from the DNA. Here the sample has about 140,000 clones; 82% occur a single time. Around 2.6% of the sample comes from the top ten.

The CDR3 runs 13 amino acids, cysteine and phenylalanine included. Just CDR3 DNA is preserved here, 39 bases in frame from base 1. CDR1 and CDR2 (LGHNT, FRNRAP) derive from the germline V gene. For this chain, trimming is 4 bases at the V end and 6 bases at the J end, and the number of junction bases without a gene match is 2. Beyond this particular receptor, the publication reports: Assigning TCR associations to individual alleles was difficult when HLA alleles, especially DR and DQ, strongly co-occurred. The 87-base-pair reads could not distinguish some IMGT-functional V segments, including TRBV6-2 and TRBV6-3, so those segments were excluded. Presence/absence analyses assumed roughly uniform sequencing depth across donors, an assumption that may not hold. In an earlier analysis of a few hundred of the donors, most TCR beta V segments were observed in productive rearrangements about 87% or about 30% of the time, broadly matching IMGT annotations. In this cohort, only TCR beta chains were sequenced, and detectable features were limited by the absence of alpha or paired-chain data. The sequencing pipeline was judged likely to have produced a cluster of highly shared sequence variants as a technical artifact. A later analysis found that TCR association rates varied across HLA loci, with DRB1 alleles showing the most associated TCRs and HLA-C alleles the fewest. A later analysis found that most CMV-associated TCR beta chains appeared HLA-restricted, with HLA associations seemingly driven largely by CMV exposure. A later analysis associated approximately 17,000 TCR beta sequences with specific HLA alleles at a false discovery rate of 0.05. A later genetic analysis associated a missense DCLRE1C variant with V-gene and J-gene trimming of TCR beta chains, and an independent cohort replicated the association. A later analysis reported that several top co-occurrence clusters appeared linked to parvovirus B19, influenza, CMV and Epstein-Barr virus. In the study, some 160 TCR beta chains were listed as associated with cytomegalovirus. A later genetic analysis reported fewer N-insertions in productive TCRs among donors in an Asian-associated ancestry cluster than the roughly 620-donor mean. Over 15 rarely observed V segments, including chromosome 9 orphons, were excluded from the earlier analysis of several hundred of the donors because counts were too low. While some public TCRs were present in many individuals, most TCR sequences turned up only very rarely across donors. Because HLA typing was missing for some donors at each locus, association tests included only the typed subset. A further reported finding was that TCR beta sequences accurately predicted the HLA-A and HLA-B alleles for most subjects in the first cohort. In a later analysis, HLA-associated TCR beta chains were found to be more clonally expanded and to have lower generation probabilities than equally common non-associated chains. It was suggested by the authors that the approach could potentially be generalized to other disease states and immunological phenotypes. Immune exposure information for the cohort was limited to CMV serostatus. In both the original and validation cohorts, the classifier was reported to diagnose cytomegalovirus status with high specificity and sensitivity. Linkage disequilibrium might explain the correlated functional status among segregating V segments, but an unknown experimental factor could not be excluded. In vitro tests confirmed that a few of the cytomegalovirus-associated TCR beta chains recognize cytomegalovirus antigens.

Sequencing was done on a sample of PBMCs. The sequence was collected from a male donor in good health and CMV-seronegative. Recombination linked TRBV12-5 to TRBJ2-2; 7 bases in the junction line up with TRBD2. The DNA sequence reads TGTGCTAGTGGTTGGGGGGGGGCCGGGGAGCTGTTTTTT. It codes for CASGWGGAGELFF.